The 24 T cell receptor beta chains listed next were all sequenced from one sample in a study of shared clonotypes between healthy human individuals. Naive CD8 populations comprised CD45RO-negative cells positively selected for CCR7, excluding terminally differentiated effector memory CD45RA+ cells. The repertoire was sequenced with immunoSEQ multiplex PCR; TCRdb's copy has only in-frame clones and lacks some. The sample includes under 850,000 clones, 85% to 95% of them seen just once. Sequencing used naive CD8+ T cells sorted from blood. The receptors stem from a man aged 30 to 39 in good health.

This chain links TRBV28 with TRBJ1-1; weak D call: TRBD1 (5 bases). V was trimmed by 2 bases and J by 4 bases, leaving 14 bases between them. Germline lookup yields CDR1 MDHEN and CDR2 SYDVKM. CDR3 length equals 15 residues. The CDR3 DNA reads TGTGCCAGCAGTTTACTCGGGTCCGGGGGCACTGAAGCTTTCTTT. This translates into CASSLLGSGGTEAFF.

The chain joins TRBV7-9 to TRBJ1-5; unclear D gene. The CDR3 is 15 amino acids. V dropped 5 bases and J dropped 7 bases, with 18 bases sitting between them. Germline V gene lookup returns CDR1 SEHNR and CDR2 FQNEAQ (reference sequence). This chain's CDR3 is CASSQEAPVGQPQHF. The DNA of the CDR3 is TGTGCCAGCAGCCAAGAGGCGCCAGTCGGGCAGCCCCAGCATTTT.

The chain joins TRBV29-1 to TRBJ2-7; D unclear. V lost 6 bases, J lost 1 base, and 7 bases lay in between. This CDR3 has 11 residues. CDR1 SQVTM and CDR2 ANQGSEA come from the germline V gene. The CDR3 is CSVGNSYEQYF. The CDR3 DNA follows: TGCAGCGTCGGTAATTCCTACGAGCAGTACTTC.

This chain connects TRBV10-3 to TRBJ2-1; the match to TRBD1 covers 7 bases. The CDR3 totals 14 residues. CDR1 ENHRY and CDR2 SYGVKD come from the germline V gene. The V segment lost 4 bases and the J segment 8 bases; nucleotides outside the gene matches: 8. CDR3 amino acids: CAISAPNRGDEQFF. For the CDR3, the DNA is TGTGCCATCAGTGCCCCGAACAGGGGAGATGAGCAGTTCTTC.

On this clone itself: The same CDR3 is also encoded by other DNA sequences in this sample. This chain joins TRBV9 and TRBJ2-7; 12 nucleotides agree with TRBD1. This CDR3 region has 15 residues. Germline V gene data show CDR1 as SGDLS and CDR2 as YYNGEE. With V trimmed by 4 bases and J by 4 bases, 6 bases remained unmatched. CDR3 coding DNA: TGTGCCAGCAGCCCCCGGGACAGGGGGCTGTACGAGCAGTACTTC. Its protein is CASSPRDRGLYEQYF. Together with reference TRBV9 and TRBJ2-7, the CDR3 gives the full variable domain: DSGVTQTPKHLITATGQRVTLRCSPRSGDLSVYWYQQSLDQGLQFLIQYYNGEERAKGNILERFSAQQFPDLHSELNLSSLELGDSALYFCASSPRDRGLYEQYFGPGTRLTVT.

The CDR3, as DNA: TGTGCCTCACCAGGGGGCTACAATGAGCAGTTCTTC. The encoded protein is CASPGGYNEQFF. The gene calls are TRBV6-1 and TRBJ2-1; 7 nucleotides align to TRBD1. The V gene end was trimmed by 11 bases and the J gene end by 3 bases; junction bases not matched to a gene: 4. Germline values: CDR1 MNHNS, CDR2 SASEGT. This CDR3 has 12 amino acids.

The J gene is TRBJ1-1, the V gene TRBV5-4; D remains ambiguous. Looked up from germline, CDR1 is SGHNT and CDR2 is YYREEE (reference sequence). The CDR3 runs 12 residues. The germline V and J ends were trimmed by 0 bases and 4 bases, with 4 bases remaining between them. CDR3 in amino acids: CASSLVSTEAFF. CDR3 in DNA: TGTGCCAGCAGCTTGGTATCCACTGAAGCTTTCTTT. Full variable domain (remainder filled in from reference TRBV5-4 and TRBJ1-1): ETGVTQSPTHLIKTRGQQVTLRCSSQSGHNTVSWYQQALGQGPQFIFQYYREEENGRGNFPPRFSGLQFPNYSSELNVNALELDDSALYLCASSLVSTEAFFGQGTRLTVV.

The chain joins TRBV15 to TRBJ2-3; the D gene is possibly TRBD2 (5 bases). The V gene lost 2 bases and the J gene lost 1 base, with 19 bases spanning the gap. Germline CDR1 LNHNV, CDR2 YYDKDF (reference sequence). This CDR3 region has 18 residues. The CDR3 is CATSRHAEWEFGTDTQYF. The CDR3 nucleotides are TGTGCCACCAGCAGACACGCGGAGTGGGAGTTCGGCACAGATACGCAGTATTTT.

The chain recombines TRBV7-9 with TRBJ2-2; D gene unclear. Between the trimmed V and J ends, which lost 4 bases and 5 bases, there was a span of 8 bases. The CDR3 runs 13 residues. Germline V gene sequence: CDR1 SEHNR, CDR2 FQNEAQ (reference sequence). The CDR3 DNA reads as TGTGCCAGCAGCTCTGTACGTACCGGGGAGCTGTTTTTT. Translating it yields CASSSVRTGELFF.

CDR3 DNA sequence: TGTGCCAGCAGCTTTATGGGGGGAGTAGATGAGCAGTTCTTC. This gives the protein CASSFMGGVDEQFF. The genes are TRBV7-9 and TRBJ2-1; tentatively, D is TRBD2 (6 bases). Trimming cost V 3 bases and J 8 bases, with 14 bases left between them. Germline V gives CDR1 SEHNR, CDR2 FQNEAQ (reference sequence). The CDR3 is made up of 14 amino acids.

This clone occurred once. The chain joins TRBV5-4 to TRBJ1-5; 7 nucleotides match TRBD1. Germline assignment: CDR1 SGHNT and CDR2 YYREEE (reference sequence). This CDR3 spans 17 amino acids. V dropped 1 base and J dropped 1; count of bases not matched to a gene: 8. The DNA of the CDR3 is TGTGCCAGCAGCTTGTGGGGACAGAGGTTAAGCAATCAGCCCCAGCATTTT. It yields the protein CASSLWGQRLSNQPQHF. The full variable domain, with the rest looked up from reference TRBV5-4 and TRBJ1-5, is ETGVTQSPTHLIKTRGQQVTLRCSSQSGHNTVSWYQQALGQGPQFIFQYYREEENGRGNFPPRFSGLQFPNYSSELNVNALELDDSALYLCASSLWGQRLSNQPQHFGDGTRLSIL.

This sequence joins TRBV9 and TRBJ2-1; 8 bases map to TRBD2. The CDR3 has 13 residues. The V and J ends lost 6 bases and 6 bases, in that order; junction bases with no gene match: 5. Germline CDR1 and CDR2: SGDLS and YYNGEE. CDR3 region: CASNGGASNEQFF. CDR3 DNA sequence: TGTGCCAGCAACGGGGGGGCGAGCAATGAGCAGTTCTTC.

This rearrangement joins TRBV28 to TRBJ2-5; unclear D gene. The CDR3 runs to 16 residues. The V end was cut by 5 bases, the J end by 1 base, with 17 bases between. Germline V gives CDR1 MDHEN, CDR2 SYDVKM. The CDR3 region has the DNA TGTGCCAGCAGTACATCCCCATCCCCGGGCCAAGAGACCCAGTACTTC. Encoded protein: CASSTSPSPGQETQYF.

The rearrangement joins TRBV29-1 to TRBJ2-4; D could derive from TRBD1 or TRBD2 (5 bases each). Germline CDR1 reads SQVTM; CDR2 reads ANQGSEA. V lost 6 bases, J lost 6 bases, and 15 bases lay in between. The length of the CDR3 is 13 residues. As DNA, the CDR3 is TGCAGCGTCCTCGGGACCTTTGGAAACATTCAGTACTTC. It translates to CSVLGTFGNIQYF.

This chain uses TRBV10-3 with TRBJ1-1; the match to TRBD1 covers 8 bases. The CDR3 sequence is 14 residues long. With 2 bases clipped from V and 4 bases from J, the junction kept 3 bases outside the gene matches. Per germline, CDR1 ENHRY and CDR2 SYGVKD. Here the CDR3 DNA reads TGTGCCATCAGTGAGATAGGACAGGGCACTGAAGCTTTCTTT. This encodes CAISEIGQGTEAFF.

This CDR3 reads CASSSHLDPGLPTYEQYF. CDR3 bases: TGTGCCAGCAGCTCACATCTAGACCCGGGACTACCAACCTACGAGCAGTACTTC. The V call is TRBV7-8, the J call TRBJ2-7; 7 nucleotides align to TRBD2. The V and J ends lost 4 bases and 2 bases, in that order; junction bases with no gene match: 17. The CDR3 loop spans 18 amino acids. The germline CDR1 and CDR2 sequences are SGHVS and FQNEAQ. Variable domain in full (rest from reference TRBV7-8 and TRBJ2-7): GAGVSQSPRYKVAKRGQDVALRCDPISGHVSLFWYQQALGQGPEFLTYFQNEAQLDKSGLPSDRFFAERPEGSVSTLKIQRTQQEDSAVYLCASSSHLDPGLPTYEQYFGPGTRLTVT.

The chain is built from TRBV15 and TRBJ2-1; D gene ambiguous. Trimming took off 5 bases at V and 0 bases at J, with 11 bases between the two ends. Germline CDR1 reads LNHNV; CDR2 reads YYDKDF (reference sequence). The CDR3 loop spans 15 amino acids. The CDR3 bases are TGTGCCACCAGCGGTTCTCTTAGCTCCTACAATGAGCAGTTCTTC. This sequence encodes CATSGSLSSYNEQFF.

There are a few counts of this clone. At the DNA level, this CDR3 is encoded by other sequences in the same sample as well. This chain uses TRBV7-9 with TRBJ2-1; D not certain. Germline V gives CDR1 SEHNR, CDR2 FQNEAQ (reference sequence). The ends were cut back, 4 bases at V and 5 bases at J, with 3 bases in the middle. This CDR3 is built from 11 residues. The CDR3 coding sequence is TGTGCCAGCAGCTCAAACAATGAGCAGTTCTTC. This codes for CASSSNNEQFF. Using reference TRBV7-9 and TRBJ2-1 for the parts outside the CDR3, the full variable domain is DTGVSQNPRHKITKRGQNVTFRCDPISEHNRLYWYRQTLGQGPEFLTYFQNEAQLEKSRLLSDRFSAERPKGSFSTLEIQRTEQGDSAMYLCASSSNNEQFFGPGTRLTVL.

This rearrangement joins TRBV25-1 to TRBJ2-5, with D perhaps matching TRBD1 (6 bases). With 5 bases removed from V and 5 bases from J, the gap between germline ends came to 15 bases. Germline assignment: CDR1 MGHDK and CDR2 SYGVNS. The CDR3 is made up of 14 amino acids. CDR3 nucleotide sequence: TGTGCCAGCAGTTTAAGGGGGAGCCAGGAGACCCAGTACTTC. Translated, it gives CASSLRGSQETQYF.

The genes are TRBV11-2 and TRBJ1-4; D gene unclear. Trimming left V 0 bases short and J 14 bases short, with 7 bases between. Germline V gene data show CDR1 as SGHAT and CDR2 as FQNNGV. This CDR3 comprises 11 residues. CDR3 amino acids: CASSLDLRLFF. Here the CDR3 DNA reads TGTGCCAGCAGCTTAGATCTCCGGCTGTTTTTT.

This rearrangement joins TRBV15 to TRBJ1-5; D not certain. The V gene's germline CDR1 is LNHNV and CDR2 YYDKDF (reference sequence). The CDR3 runs to 14 residues. V was pared by 4 bases and J by 5 bases, with 12 bases between. DNA of the CDR3: TGTGCCACCAGCACACTTCAATCAGATCAGCCCCAGCATTTT. Amino acids: CATSTLQSDQPQHF.

The rearrangement links TRBV9 to TRBJ2-2, with D hard to call. The CDR3 loop spans 15 amino acids. V lost 0 bases, J lost 7 bases, and 13 bases lay in between. Per germline, CDR1 SGDLS and CDR2 YYNGEE. In DNA form, the CDR3 reads TGTGCCAGCAGCGTAGGGGGAAGTTTCGGCGGGGAGCTGTTTTTT. Protein sequence: CASSVGGSFGGELFF.

The rearrangement links TRBV13 to TRBJ1-1; D gene uncertain. CDR3 length: 15 amino acids. CDR1 PRHDT and CDR2 FYEKMQ come from the germline V gene (reference sequence). The V gene lost 0 bases and the J gene lost 4 bases, with 12 bases spanning the gap. CDR3 nucleotide sequence: TGTGCCAGCAGCTTAGGTGCTTTTTGGGGCACTGAAGCTTTCTTT. Translation: CASSLGAFWGTEAFF.

This chain joins TRBV11-2 and TRBJ2-1, with TRBD2 identical over 10 bases. V shed 3 bases, J shed 2 bases, and the junction held 10 bases outside the gene matches. Germline V gene sequence: CDR1 SGHAT, CDR2 FQNNGV. CDR3 length equals 18 residues. The CDR3 protein is CASSLLAGGPPTYNEQFF. The CDR3 DNA sequence: TGTGCCAGCAGCTTGTTAGCGGGAGGCCCACCTACCTACAATGAGCAGTTCTTC.